This T cell receptor beta chain appears in the sequencing data of a study of CD8 T cell repertoires and HIV-1 epitope variants. For the study at large: The baseline condition was 1M T cells left uncultured.

Germline values: CDR1 SEHNR, CDR2 FQNEAQ (reference sequence). This CDR3 is built from 16 residues. J gave up 2 bases and V 3 bases, and 3 bases lay outside the gene matches. This clone was detected only a few times. Its target is unknown. TCRdb's table, derived via immunoSEQ multiplex PCR, lists solely in-frame clones and lacks some. The profile shows some 4,500 clones, around 68% of them singletons. This receptor was identified in a male donor with HIV. The specimen was cultured CD8+ T cells derived from PBMCs. The V call is TRBV7-9, the J call TRBJ1-6; 8 bases map to TRBD1. The CDR3 nucleotides read TGTGCCAGCAGCTTGGACAGGGTAGCCTATAATTCACCCCTCCACTTT. Translating gives CASSLDRVAYNSPLHF. Combining the CDR3 with reference TRBV7-9 and TRBJ1-6 gives the whole variable domain DTGVSQNPRHKITKRGQNVTFRCDPISEHNRLYWYRQTLGQGPEFLTYFQNEAQLEKSRLLSDRFSAERPKGSFSTLEIQRTEQGDSAMYLCASSLDRVAYNSPLHFGNGTRLTVT.